A selection of T cell receptor beta chains follows, all from one sample in a study of T cells in Graves' hyperthyroidism and ophthalmopathy. TCRdb re-called the multiplex PCR reads through MiXCR, storing one row per CDR3 protein. The sample lists around 300,000 distinct CDR3 sequences, 13% occurring once. Sequencing was done on a sample of blood. These receptors originate from a woman in her thirties with Graves' hyperthyroidism that later progressed to Graves' ophthalmopathy. CDR3s include the opening cysteine and the closing phenylalanine or tryptophan. Each record gives: J gene, V gene, clone size, D gene, CDR3 protein, CDR3 DNA. A D gene is named only where the DNA matches it firmly. Size is omitted from some rows. Given values are once, few, many or a class for expanded clones.

j_gene: TRBJ2-2
v_gene: TRBV27
abundance: few
d_gene: TRBD1
CDR3aa: CASRINNRGAGELFF
CDR3nt: TGTGCCAGCAGAATTAATAACAGGGGCGCCGGGGAGCTGTTTTTT

j_gene: TRBJ2-1
v_gene: TRBV20-1
abundance: many
d_gene: TRBD2
CDR3aa: CSARMGREVAEQFF
CDR3nt: TGCAGTGCTAGGATGGGTCGGGAGGTCGCGGAGCAGTTCTTC

j_gene: TRBJ2-5
v_gene: TRBV15
abundance: many
d_gene: -
CDR3aa: CATSRGGLARGETQYF
CDR3nt: TGTGCCACCAGCAGAGGGGGCCTAGCGCGTGGGGAGACCCAGTACTTC

j_gene: TRBJ1-1
v_gene: TRBV29-1
abundance: -
d_gene: -
CDR3aa: CSGDWDTEAFF
CDR3nt: TGCAGCGGTGATTGGGACACTGAAGCTTTCTTT

j_gene: TRBJ2-1
v_gene: TRBV28
abundance: many
d_gene: -
CDR3aa: CASRRGVASYNEQFF
CDR3nt: TGTGCCAGCAGACGAGGGGTGGCCTCCTACAATGAGCAGTTCTTC

j_gene: TRBJ1-5
v_gene: TRBV2
abundance: many
d_gene: -
CDR3aa: CASSEGPWAGQPQHF
CDR3nt: TGTGCCAGCAGTGAGGGCCCCTGGGCTGGTCAGCCCCAGCATTTT

j_gene: TRBJ2-3
v_gene: TRBV12-3/TRBV12-4
abundance: many
d_gene: -
CDR3aa: CASSTLADTQYF
CDR3nt: TGTGCCAGCAGTACCCTCGCAGATACGCAGTATTTT

j_gene: TRBJ2-7
v_gene: TRBV27
abundance: many
d_gene: -
CDR3aa: CASSLRLANSYEQYF
CDR3nt: TGTGCCAGCAGTTTGAGGCTAGCGAATAGCTACGAGCAGTACTTC

j_gene: TRBJ2-7
v_gene: TRBV28
abundance: many
d_gene: -
CDR3aa: CASSFGTSYEQYF
CDR3nt: TGTGCCAGCAGTTTCGGGACGTCCTACGAGCAGTACTTC

j_gene: TRBJ2-2
v_gene: TRBV30
abundance: many
d_gene: TRBD1
CDR3aa: CAWRARDRGPGELFF
CDR3nt: TGTGCCTGGAGGGCCCGGGACAGGGGGCCCGGGGAGCTGTTTTTT

j_gene: TRBJ1-5
v_gene: TRBV7-2
abundance: many
d_gene: -
CDR3aa: CASSLEQLENQPQHF
CDR3nt: TGTGCCAGCAGCCTAGAACAGTTGGAAAATCAGCCCCAGCATTTT

j_gene: TRBJ2-3
v_gene: TRBV7-2
abundance: many
d_gene: -
CDR3aa: CASSSVTDTQYF
CDR3nt: TGTGCCAGCAGCTCCGTTACAGATACGCAGTATTTT

j_gene: TRBJ2-7
v_gene: TRBV18
abundance: many
d_gene: -
CDR3aa: CASSPPAAYEQYF
CDR3nt: TGTGCCAGCTCACCACCAGCAGCGTACGAGCAGTACTTC

j_gene: TRBJ2-7
v_gene: TRBV2
abundance: -
d_gene: TRBD2
CDR3aa: CASTTAGAYSYEQYF
CDR3nt: TGTGCCAGCACTACAGCGGGAGCCTACTCCTACGAGCAGTACTTC

j_gene: TRBJ1-5
v_gene: TRBV28
abundance: -
d_gene: -
CDR3aa: CASSRDTEENQPQHF
CDR3nt: TGTGCCAGCAGTCGGGACACCGAGGAAAATCAGCCCCAGCATTTT

j_gene: TRBJ1-2
v_gene: TRBV27
abundance: many
d_gene: -
CDR3aa: CASSIGQIPEYGYTF
CDR3nt: TGTGCCAGCAGTATCGGACAGATCCCTGAGTATGGCTACACCTTC

j_gene: TRBJ2-3
v_gene: TRBV6-2/TRBV6-3
abundance: many
d_gene: TRBD2
CDR3aa: CASSYSGTSGRGDTQYF
CDR3nt: TGTGCCAGCAGTTACTCGGGGACTAGCGGGAGAGGAGATACGCAGTATTTT

j_gene: TRBJ2-3
v_gene: TRBV20-1
abundance: many
d_gene: -
CDR3aa: CSARVLDMTDTQYF
CDR3nt: TGCAGTGCTAGAGTGCTAGACATGACAGATACGCAGTATTTT

j_gene: TRBJ1-1
v_gene: TRBV6-2/TRBV6-3
abundance: many
d_gene: -
CDR3aa: CASTMGRGNTEAFF
CDR3nt: TGTGCCAGCACCATGGGACGGGGAAACACTGAAGCTTTCTTT

j_gene: TRBJ2-1
v_gene: TRBV5-4
abundance: few
d_gene: TRBD2
CDR3aa: CASSRTSGIYNEQFF
CDR3nt: TGTGCCAGCAGCCGGACTAGCGGGATTTACAATGAGCAGTTCTTC

j_gene: TRBJ2-3
v_gene: TRBV5-5
abundance: few
d_gene: -
CDR3aa: CASSLILGFTDTQYF
CDR3nt: TGTGCCAGCAGCTTGATATTAGGGTTTACAGATACGCAGTATTTT

j_gene: TRBJ2-3
v_gene: TRBV29-1
abundance: many
d_gene: -
CDR3aa: CSAVQYRGTDTQYF
CDR3nt: TGCAGCGCCGTACAGTACCGCGGCACAGATACGCAGTATTTT

j_gene: TRBJ2-7
v_gene: TRBV30
abundance: -
d_gene: -
CDR3aa: CASRTRGVYEQYF
CDR3nt: TGTGCCAGTCGGACTAGGGGGGTCTACGAGCAGTACTTC

j_gene: TRBJ2-6
v_gene: TRBV11-2
abundance: few
d_gene: -
CDR3aa: CASSLVPGANVLTF
CDR3nt: TGTGCCAGCAGCTTAGTACCTGGGGCCAACGTCCTGACTTTC

j_gene: TRBJ2-1
v_gene: TRBV20-1
abundance: few
d_gene: -
CDR3aa: CSASVGWAYNEQFF
CDR3nt: TGCAGTGCCTCGGTCGGTTGGGCGTACAATGAGCAGTTCTTC

j_gene: TRBJ2-2
v_gene: TRBV12-3/TRBV12-4
abundance: -
d_gene: -
CDR3aa: CASSFSVDIGGELFF
CDR3nt: TGTGCCAGCAGTTTTTCGGTAGACATCGGCGGGGAGCTGTTTTTT

j_gene: TRBJ2-5
v_gene: TRBV7-2
abundance: many
d_gene: -
CDR3aa: CASSLATGTPKETQYF
CDR3nt: TGTGCCAGCAGCTTGGCCACCGGGACACCTAAAGAGACCCAGTACTTC

j_gene: TRBJ1-4
v_gene: TRBV28
abundance: -
d_gene: TRBD1
CDR3aa: CASSLGGGRGEKLFF
CDR3nt: TGTGCCAGCAGTTTAGGCGGGGGCAGGGGGGAAAAACTGTTTTTT

j_gene: TRBJ2-2
v_gene: TRBV9
abundance: few
d_gene: -
CDR3aa: CASSVSAGELFF
CDR3nt: TGTGCCAGCAGCGTGAGTGCCGGGGAGCTGTTTTTT

j_gene: TRBJ2-1
v_gene: TRBV28
abundance: many
d_gene: TRBD2
CDR3aa: CASRGLADYNEQFF
CDR3nt: TGTGCCAGCAGGGGGCTAGCGGATTACAATGAGCAGTTCTTC

j_gene: TRBJ1-1
v_gene: TRBV18
abundance: many
d_gene: -
CDR3aa: CASSPPSKRTEAFF
CDR3nt: TGTGCCAGCTCACCACCGTCCAAGCGCACTGAAGCTTTCTTT

j_gene: TRBJ1-3
v_gene: TRBV20-1
abundance: -
d_gene: TRBD1
CDR3aa: CSAMDREKGSGNTIYF
CDR3nt: TGCAGTGCTATGGACAGGGAGAAAGGATCTGGAAACACCATATATTTT

j_gene: TRBJ1-2
v_gene: TRBV30
abundance: many
d_gene: -
CDR3aa: CAWSGRKYGYTF
CDR3nt: TGTGCCTGGAGCGGCAGAAAATATGGCTACACCTTC

j_gene: TRBJ2-7
v_gene: TRBV27
abundance: many
d_gene: -
CDR3aa: CASSYGTSLFYEQYF
CDR3nt: TGTGCCAGCAGTTACGGGACTTCCCTGTTCTACGAGCAGTACTTC

j_gene: TRBJ2-2
v_gene: TRBV29-1
abundance: -
d_gene: -
CDR3aa: CSVFETDYTGELFF
CDR3nt: TGCAGCGTCTTCGAGACAGATTACACCGGGGAGCTGTTTTTT

j_gene: TRBJ1-6
v_gene: TRBV18
abundance: -
d_gene: -
CDR3aa: CASSPTEGSPLHF
CDR3nt: TGTGCCAGCTCACCTACGGAGGGGTCACCCCTCCACTTT

j_gene: TRBJ2-1
v_gene: TRBV12-3/TRBV12-4
abundance: many
d_gene: -
CDR3aa: CASSLLRPDNEQFF
CDR3nt: TGTGCCAGCAGCCTATTGAGGCCCGACAATGAGCAGTTCTTC

j_gene: TRBJ2-1
v_gene: TRBV20-1
abundance: many
d_gene: TRBD2
CDR3aa: CSAPGLALSGEQFF
CDR3nt: TGCAGTGCTCCAGGACTAGCGTTGTCGGGCGAGCAGTTCTTC

j_gene: TRBJ1-2
v_gene: TRBV27
abundance: many
d_gene: TRBD1
CDR3aa: CASRTGDSYGYTF
CDR3nt: TGTGCCAGCCGGACAGGGGACAGCTATGGCTACACCTTC

j_gene: TRBJ1-5
v_gene: TRBV2
abundance: many
d_gene: -
CDR3aa: CASSAIGTGNQPQHF
CDR3nt: TGTGCCAGCAGTGCGATAGGGACCGGCAATCAGCCCCAGCATTTT

j_gene: TRBJ2-1
v_gene: TRBV11-2
abundance: -
d_gene: -
CDR3aa: CASSTPLAPVPNEQFF
CDR3nt: TGTGCCAGCAGCACACCGTTAGCTCCCGTCCCCAATGAGCAGTTCTTC

j_gene: TRBJ1-5
v_gene: TRBV20-1
abundance: many
d_gene: -
CDR3aa: CSARDKSGGYPQHF
CDR3nt: TGCAGTGCTAGAGATAAATCGGGGGGCTATCCCCAGCATTTT

j_gene: TRBJ2-4
v_gene: TRBV6-2/TRBV6-3
abundance: few
d_gene: TRBD1
CDR3aa: CASSHTGALGKNIQYF
CDR3nt: TGTGCCAGCAGTCACACAGGGGCGTTGGGCAAAAACATTCAGTACTTC

j_gene: TRBJ1-5
v_gene: TRBV12-3/TRBV12-4
abundance: many
d_gene: -
CDR3aa: CASSDSGLRGNQPQHF
CDR3nt: TGTGCCAGCAGTGACTCGGGCCTCAGGGGCAATCAGCCCCAGCATTTT

j_gene: TRBJ1-1
v_gene: TRBV29-1
abundance: many
d_gene: -
CDR3aa: CSVLTGNTEAFF
CDR3nt: TGCAGCGTACTAACAGGGAACACTGAAGCTTTCTTT

j_gene: TRBJ2-1
v_gene: TRBV12-3/TRBV12-4
abundance: many
d_gene: TRBD1
CDR3aa: CASSRGTVNIYNEQFF
CDR3nt: TGTGCCAGCAGCCGAGGGACAGTTAATATCTACAATGAGCAGTTCTTC

j_gene: TRBJ2-1
v_gene: TRBV7-9
abundance: many
d_gene: -
CDR3aa: CASSLEEEGLFF
CDR3nt: TGTGCCAGCAGCTTGGAGGAGGAAGGACTATTCTTC

j_gene: TRBJ1-1
v_gene: TRBV7-9
abundance: many
d_gene: -
CDR3aa: CASSLGGTNTEAFF
CDR3nt: TGTGCCAGCAGCTTAGGCGGGACGAACACTGAAGCTTTCTTT

j_gene: TRBJ2-1
v_gene: TRBV3-1
abundance: many
d_gene: TRBD2
CDR3aa: CASRGTSGTPYSSYNEQFF
CDR3nt: TGTGCCAGCAGGGGGACTAGCGGGACCCCTTATAGCTCCTACAATGAGCAGTTCTTC